What follows are 14 T cell receptor beta chains derived from one specimen sequenced in a study of cytomegalovirus exposure and HLA in healthy donors. Researchers ran the PCR with 60 Vbeta and 13 Jbeta primers. Only in-frame clones appear in the TCRdb table, and some are missing; sequencing was by immunoSEQ multiplex PCR. The repertoire consists of 93,000 or so clones, with around three quarters occurring once and the leading ten covering under 13%. Sequences were obtained from PBMCs. The origin of the receptors is a woman between 18 and 30 years old in good health and CMV-seropositive.

This clone was recorded at least ten times. The rearrangement joins TRBV5-6 to TRBJ1-3, with D tentatively TRBD1 (5 bases). This CDR3 has 15 residues. Germline V gives CDR1 SGHDT, CDR2 YYEEEE. Trimming took 0 bases from V and 0 from J, leaving 7 bases between them. CDR3 sequence reads: CASSLGQNSGNTIYF. For the CDR3, the DNA is TGTGCCAGCAGCTTGGGACAGAACTCTGGAAACACCATATATTTT.

J is TRBJ2-1 and V is TRBV4-2, with 16 bases aligning to TRBD2. V lost 4 bases, J lost 0 bases, and 9 bases stayed unmatched. The CDR3 loop spans 20 amino acids. Per the germline V gene, CDR1 is LGHNA and CDR2 is YNFKEQ. This chain's CDR3 is CASSPGLAGGSASSYNEQFF. CDR3 bases: TGTGCCAGCAGCCCGGGACTAGCGGGGGGGTCTGCCAGCTCCTACAATGAGCAGTTCTTC.

The rearrangement joins TRBV7-3 to TRBJ2-1, with a weak D call TRBD2 (6 bases). V was trimmed by 1 base and J by 5 bases, leaving 12 bases between them. This CDR3 has 15 amino acids. In germline, CDR1 is SGHTA, CDR2 FQGTGA. The CDR3 loop reads CASSLRPSANNEQFF. CDR3 nucleotides: TGTGCCAGCAGCTTAAGGCCTAGCGCCAACAATGAGCAGTTCTTC.

This rearrangement joins TRBV2 to TRBJ1-5, with 9 nucleotides matching TRBD1. CDR3 length equals 13 residues. V was clipped by 11 bases and J by 7 bases; unmatched bases: 9. CDR1 SNHLY and CDR2 FYNNEI come from the germline V gene. As DNA, the CDR3 is TGTGCCGGGAAGGGACAGGGTAACCAGCCCCAGCATTTT. Translating gives CAGKGQGNQPQHF.

This chain connects TRBV6-6 to TRBJ2-4; 13 bases align to TRBD2. The V gene end was trimmed by 7 bases and the J gene end by 8 bases; junction bases not matched to a gene: 5. CDR1 is MNHNY, CDR2 SVGAGI, per germline (reference sequence). The CDR3 loop spans 14 amino acids. The CDR3 sequence: CASTTSGGADIQYF. The CDR3 nucleotides are TGTGCCAGCACTACTAGCGGGGGGGCCGACATTCAGTACTTC.

V is TRBV28 and J is TRBJ1-3, with D possibly matching TRBD1 (5 bases). Germline assignment: CDR1 MDHEN and CDR2 SYDVKM. The V end lost 5 bases, the J end lost 0 bases, and 14 bases lay between the germline ends. CDR3 length equals 16 residues. Written as DNA, the CDR3 is TGTGCCAGCAGTACCTTGGGGGGTCTCTCTGGAAACACCATATATTTT. This codes for CASSTLGGLSGNTIYF.

The chain is built from TRBV28 and TRBJ1-2, with 8 bases lining up with TRBD1. J gave up 5 bases and V 3 bases, and 14 bases lay outside the gene matches. Germline V CDR1 and CDR2: MDHEN, SYDVKM. CDR3 length equals 17 residues. CDR3 bases: TGTGCCAGCAGTTTCTATAGGAGAGGACAGGGCGGGTATGGCTACACCTTC. Translating it yields CASSFYRRGQGGYGYTF.

The chain combines TRBV4-1 with TRBJ2-3; the match to TRBD2 covers 9 bases. V lost 2 bases to trimming and J lost 2 bases; unmatched junction nucleotides: 11. Germline values: CDR1 MGHRA, CDR2 YSYEKL. This CDR3 is built from 18 residues. The CDR3 bases are TGCGCCAGCAGCCAACCATTACGTACTAGCGGGCACACAGATACGCAGTATTTT. Amino acids: CASSQPLRTSGHTDTQYF.

The V and J genes are TRBV5-6 and TRBJ1-5; D call uncertain. The CDR3 extends over 12 amino acids. Germline CDR1 SGHDT, CDR2 YYEEEE. V was shortened by 4 bases and J by 4 bases, with 6 bases between the two germline ends. The CDR3: CASSRLNQPQHF. The CDR3 DNA is TGTGCCAGCAGCCGTTTGAATCAGCCCCAGCATTTT.

V is TRBV6-4 and J is TRBJ2-1, with D possibly matching TRBD1 (6 bases). The germline V and J ends were trimmed by 2 bases and 5 bases, with 7 bases remaining between them. This CDR3 is 13 amino acids long. Looked up from germline, CDR1 is MRHNA and CDR2 is SNTAGT. The chain's CDR3 is CASSDRGNNEQFF. The CDR3 region has the DNA TGTGCCAGCAGTGACAGGGGGAACAATGAGCAGTTCTTC.

This clone was observed a handful of times. The V call is TRBV18, the J call TRBJ2-7; 10 bases fit TRBD1. The CDR3 runs to 16 residues. The germline gives CDR1 KGHSH, CDR2 LQKENI. The V and J ends lost 1 base and 0 bases, in that order; junction bases with no gene match: 3. The CDR3 DNA follows: TGTGCCAGCTCACCACAGACAGGGGGCATCTCCTACGAGCAGTACTTC. It encodes CASSPQTGGISYEQYF.

The V call is TRBV9, the J call TRBJ1-2; 7 bases fit TRBD1. Germline V lookup: CDR1 SGDLS, CDR2 YYNGEE. CDR3 length equals 14 residues. The ends lost 2 bases at V and 4 bases at J; junction bases unmatched: 5. The chain's CDR3 is CASSVRTGGYGYTF. The CDR3 DNA reads as TGTGCCAGCAGCGTTCGGACAGGCGGCTATGGCTACACCTTC. Full variable domain (outside the CDR3, taken from reference TRBV9 and TRBJ1-2): DSGVTQTPKHLITATGQRVTLRCSPRSGDLSVYWYQQSLDQGLQFLIQYYNGEERAKGNILERFSAQQFPDLHSELNLSSLELGDSALYFCASSVRTGGYGYTFGSGTRLTVV.

The CDR3 nucleotides read TGTGCCAGCAGTTACTCGAACAGGGAGGGTGGCTACACCTTC. This codes for CASSYSNREGGYTF. The rearrangement uses TRBV6-5 and TRBJ1-2; possibly TRBD1 for D (6 bases). There are 14 residues in the CDR3. Germline V gives CDR1 MNHEY, CDR2 SVGAGI. V gave up 0 bases and J gave up 7 bases, with 12 bases separating them.

The gene calls are TRBV12-5 and TRBJ2-2; D gene unclear. Germline V lookup: CDR1 LGHNT, CDR2 FRNRAP. The CDR3 contains 14 residues. With 3 bases removed from V and 5 bases from J, the gap between germline ends came to 10 bases. Written as DNA, the CDR3 is TGTGCTAGTGGTTTAGTTCTAAGAACCGGGGAGCTGTTTTTT. Translating it yields CASGLVLRTGELFF.